Presented here are 5 T cell receptor beta chains from one specimen sequenced in a study of shared clonotypes between healthy human individuals. Produced via immunoSEQ multiplex PCR; TCRdb's table is partial and in-frame only. The sample contains over 2 million clones, 95% of which appear only once. Source material: naive CD4+ T cells sorted from blood. Subset specified: CD45RA+ positively selected. All receptors come from a man aged 18 to 29 in good health.

The chain recombines TRBV11-2 with TRBJ1-6, with D unresolved. V was clipped by 3 bases and J by 6 bases, with 12 bases between them. The CDR3 is 15 residues long. Germline CDR1 SGHAT, CDR2 FQNNGV. For the CDR3, the DNA is TGTGCCAGCAGCTTGGCGGACGCCGGTAATTCACCCCTCCACTTT. Residues: CASSLADAGNSPLHF. The complete variable domain, with remaining parts taken from reference TRBV11-2 and TRBJ1-6, reads EAGVAQSPRYKIIEKRQSVAFWCNPISGHATLYWYQQILGQGPKLLIQFQNNGVVDDSQLPKDRFSAERLKGVDSTLKIQPAKLEDSAVYLCASSLADAGNSPLHFGNGTRLTVT.

The chain is built from TRBV30 and TRBJ2-7; the D is unclear. V lost 2 bases and J 2 bases, leaving 13 bases between the germline ends. The germline gives CDR1 GTSNPN, CDR2 SVGIG (reference sequence). This CDR3 is 14 amino acids long. CDR3 sequence: CAWSLGSTAYEQYF. The CDR3, as DNA: TGTGCCTGGAGTTTAGGGTCGACTGCCTACGAGCAGTACTTC.

The CDR3 DNA reads as TGTGCCAGCAGTGGACGGGACAGGGCCACCTACACCTTC. Amino acid sequence: CASSGRDRATYTF. V gene TRBV6-5 combines with J gene TRBJ1-2, with 9 bases lining up with TRBD1. The CDR3 totals 13 residues. With V trimmed by 5 bases and J by 10 bases, 8 bases remained unmatched. In germline, CDR1 is MNHEY, CDR2 SVGAGI.

The rearrangement links TRBV27 to TRBJ2-7; TRBD2 agrees at 13 bases. This CDR3 contains 17 residues. In germline, CDR1 is MNHEY, CDR2 SMNVEV (reference sequence). The J segment lost 7 bases and the V segment lost 2 bases, leaving 11 bases of the junction unmatched. CDR3 sequence (DNA): TGTGCCAGCAGTTTAACATTACTAGCGGGAGGGCCGGGAGAGCAGTACTTC. Amino acids: CASSLTLLAGGPGEQYF.

The chain employs TRBV7-6 and TRBJ2-1; TRBD1 matches at 10 bases. Per germline, CDR1 SGHVS and CDR2 FNYEAQ. V lost 0 bases and J lost 7; bases outside the gene matches: 6. The length of the CDR3 is 16 residues. The CDR3 region has the DNA TGTGCCAGCAGCTTAGCTTCGGGACAGGGGTTAAATGAGCAGTTCTTC. Amino acid sequence: CASSLASGQGLNEQFF.